This entry lists 28 T cell receptor beta chains sequenced from one sample in a study of T cell repertoires in cytomegalovirus infection. MiXCR was run by TCRdb on the reads, yielding one entry per CDR3 protein. The sample shows over 100,000 distinct CDR3 sequences, around 10% of them seen only once. These receptors have no known antigen. The sample comprised PBMCs, sequenced either directly or after in vitro stimulation (not recorded which). The receptor source for this set is a human donor in good health (CMV status not recorded). Some clones in this sample may be carry-over from other donors' samples.

This clonotype was seen a handful of times. The chain has TRBV29-1 and TRBJ2-7; no clear D. Germline CDR1 and CDR2: SQVTM and ANQGSEA. The CDR3 is 11 residues long. V lost 4 bases to trimming and J lost 1 base, with 5 bases between them. This chain's CDR3 is CSVVGSYEQYF. The CDR3 coding sequence is TGCAGCGTTGTAGGTTCCTACGAGCAGTACTTC.

This clonotype was counted between two and nine times. The chain links TRBV2 to TRBJ2-3, with D perhaps TRBD2 (6 bases). Germline values: CDR1 SNHLY, CDR2 FYNNEI. The length of the CDR3 is 16 residues. Trimming left V 1 base short and J 3 bases short, with 14 bases between. In DNA form, the CDR3 reads TGTGCCAGCAGTGAAGAAAGGTGGGAGGAAACAGATACGCAGTATTTT. It encodes CASSEERWEETDTQYF.

The table lists this clonotype with many counts. The chain combines TRBV24-1 with TRBJ2-1, with TRBD2 matching 10 bases. Looked up from germline, CDR1 is KGHDR and CDR2 is SFDVKD. This CDR3 region has 16 residues. V lost 0 bases and J lost 7; bases outside the gene matches: 5. Here the CDR3 DNA reads TGTGCCACCAGTGATTTGCAGACTAGCGGGCTGAATGAGCAGTTCTTC. It codes for CATSDLQTSGLNEQFF.

This clonotype was seen many times. This sequence joins TRBV6-1 and TRBJ1-2, with a possible D match to TRBD1 (6 bases). The V end was cut by 4 bases, the J end by 8 bases, with 17 bases between. The germline CDR1 and CDR2 sequences are MNHNS and SASEGT. CDR3 length equals 14 residues. As DNA, the CDR3 is TGTGCCAGCAGTGCCCTAGGGGGGGCGCAGGGCTACACCTTC. Protein sequence: CASSALGGAQGYTF.

In this sample, this clonotype turned up a few times. The chain employs TRBV10-3 and TRBJ1-6, with D perhaps TRBD1 (6 bases). The ends were cut back, 1 base at V and 8 bases at J, with 12 bases in the middle. The length of the CDR3 is 15 residues. Germline loops: CDR1 ENHRY, CDR2 SYGVKD. Here the CDR3 DNA reads TGTGCCATCAGTGAGTTGACAGGCGGATATTCACCCCTCCACTTT. Translated, it gives CAISELTGGYSPLHF.

This clonotype has ten or more counts. The V gene is TRBV7-2, the J gene TRBJ2-3, with 16 bases that match TRBD2. Germline lookup yields CDR1 SGHTA and CDR2 FQGNSA. The CDR3 length is 16 residues. J was trimmed by 5 bases and V by 5 bases; bases with no gene match: 4. The CDR3 reads CASSRGLAGGIDTQYF. For the CDR3, the DNA is TGTGCCAGCAGCCGGGGACTAGCGGGAGGGATAGATACGCAGTATTTT.

V and J are TRBV7-8 and TRBJ1-2; 8 bases fit TRBD1. The V segment lost 1 base and the J segment 4 bases; nucleotides outside the gene matches: 11. Germline V gives CDR1 SGHVS, CDR2 FQNEAQ. This CDR3 has 17 amino acids. The CDR3 region has the DNA TGTGCCAGCAGCTTAGGGGCAGGGGGCGCGAATTCCTATGGCTACACCTTC. This sequence encodes CASSLGAGGANSYGYTF.

At least ten counts were recorded for this clonotype. This sequence joins TRBV7-2 and TRBJ1-2, with D uncertain. Germline V gene lookup returns CDR1 SGHTA and CDR2 FQGNSA. This CDR3 is built from 17 residues. V dropped 2 bases and J dropped 4 bases, with 20 bases sitting between them. This chain's CDR3 is CASSLLKTTLVSYGYTF. The CDR3, as DNA: TGTGCCAGCAGCTTACTTAAAACAACTCTAGTTAGCTATGGCTACACCTTC.

The gene calls are TRBV15 and TRBJ2-1; either TRBD1 or TRBD2 may fit D (5 bases each). The CDR3 runs to 16 residues. The germline V and J ends were trimmed by 4 bases and 5 bases, with 18 bases remaining between them. From germline, CDR1 is LNHNV and CDR2 YYDKDF (reference sequence). The CDR3 loop reads CATSTPRGRPDNEQFF. CDR3 DNA: TGTGCCACCAGCACGCCGAGGGGAAGGCCGGACAATGAGCAGTTCTTC.

The table lists this clonotype with many counts. CDR3: CASGGLSLNEQFF. CDR3 nucleotides: TGTGCCTCCGGAGGACTTTCCCTCAATGAGCAGTTCTTC. The chain employs TRBV7-2 and TRBJ2-1; maybe TRBD2 (5 bases). This CDR3 has 13 residues. The V end lost 11 bases, the J end lost 6 bases, and 17 bases lay between the germline ends. The germline V gene has CDR1 SGHTA and CDR2 FQGNSA.

This clonotype was counted between two and nine times. The chain employs TRBV14 and TRBJ1-2; TRBD1 might be the D (6 bases). The CDR3 loop spans 14 amino acids. Trimming removed 4 bases from V and 1 base from J, with 10 bases in between. Germline V gene sequence: CDR1 SGHDN, CDR2 FVKESK. The CDR3 loop is CASSRRTVNYGYTF. For the CDR3, the DNA is TGTGCCAGCAGCCGGCGGACAGTTAACTATGGCTACACCTTC.

This clonotype was seen at least ten times. The genes are TRBV6-5 and TRBJ2-3; D might be TRBD2 (6 bases). The V gene's germline CDR1 is MNHEY and CDR2 SVGAGI. V lost 2 bases to trimming and J lost 0 bases, with 12 bases between them. This CDR3 comprises 16 residues. The CDR3 protein is CASSYGGSSSTDTQYF. In nucleotides, the CDR3 is TGTGCCAGCAGTTACGGAGGGTCGTCTAGCACAGATACGCAGTATTTT.

In DNA, the CDR3 is TGTGCCAGCAGTTACTCGACCGCAGCGGGAGTGTCCGATACGCAGTATTTT. This encodes CASSYSTAAGVSDTQYF. V gene TRBV6-2 or TRBV6-3 combines with J gene TRBJ2-3; TRBD2 matches 8 bases. V lost 0 bases, J lost 6 bases, and 11 bases stayed unmatched. The CDR3 sequence is 17 residues long. Looked up from germline, CDR1 is MNHEY and CDR2 is SVGEGT.

In the case of this clonotype: A much larger clone lies one base from this, so it may be a read error. V and J are TRBV12-3 or TRBV12-4 and TRBJ2-7; weak D call: TRBD2 (6 bases). V lost 7 bases, J lost 1 base, and 14 bases lay in between. The CDR3 is 14 residues long. CDR3 protein: CASTNRERSYEQYF. The DNA of the CDR3 is TGTGCCAGCACCAATCGGGAGCGATCCTACGAGCAGTACTTC.

This clonotype was counted a single time. The chain recombines TRBV19 with TRBJ2-1, with D hard to call. The CDR3 loop spans 15 amino acids. Germline CDR1 and CDR2: LNHDA and SQIVND (reference sequence). V lost 0 bases and J lost 12, with 18 bases in between. CDR3 residues: CASSIDAQQGPGQFF. Here the CDR3 DNA reads TGTGCCAGTAGTATAGATGCCCAACAAGGGCCTGGGCAGTTCTTC.

This clonotype was seen a few times. The chain couples TRBV29-1 to TRBJ1-5, with 9 bases matching TRBD1. The CDR3 is made up of 14 amino acids. Germline-derived CDR1 and CDR2 are SQVTM and ANQGSEA. Trimming removed 4 bases from V and 4 bases from J; junction bases left unmatched: 5. Here the CDR3 reads CSVAGTGTNQPQHF. DNA of the CDR3: TGCAGCGTTGCCGGGACAGGGACAAATCAGCCCCAGCATTTT.

The table lists this clonotype with a few counts. This sequence joins TRBV19 and TRBJ2-5, with TRBD2 identical over 7 bases. V gave up 6 bases and J gave up 1 base; unmatched junction bases: 8. The CDR3 length is 15 residues. The V gene's germline CDR1 is LNHDA and CDR2 SQIVND (reference sequence). The CDR3 protein is CASSQRDYRQETQYF. The CDR3 DNA sequence: TGTGCCAGTAGCCAACGGGACTACCGCCAAGAGACCCAGTACTTC.

This clonotype was observed at least ten times. The chain is built from TRBV6-2 or TRBV6-3 and TRBJ2-7, with D perhaps TRBD1 (5 bases). V lost 6 bases and J 3 bases, leaving 12 bases between the germline ends. Germline CDR1 and CDR2: MNHEY and SVGEGT. The CDR3 runs to 13 residues. CDR3 nucleotide sequence: TGTGCCAGCAGCTCAGGACACCGCTACGAGCAGTACGTC. Residues: CASSSGHRYEQYV.

This clonotype appeared a few times. This chain links TRBV6-5 with TRBJ2-7; 12 bases map to TRBD2. The V and J ends lost 7 bases and 1 base, in that order; junction bases with no gene match: 5. Germline lookup yields CDR1 MNHEY and CDR2 SVGAGI. The CDR3 is 15 residues long. The CDR3 is CASTPGLAGSYEQYF. In nucleotides, the CDR3 is TGTGCCAGCACCCCCGGACTAGCGGGGTCCTACGAGCAGTACTTC.

This clonotype was recorded many times. The chain is built from TRBV27 and TRBJ2-7; 11 nucleotides align to TRBD1. CDR3 size: 15 residues. Germline lookup yields CDR1 MNHEY and CDR2 SMNVEV (reference sequence). Germline trimming cut 8 bases from V and 7 bases from J; bases unmatched to any gene: 13. Written as DNA, the CDR3 is TGTGCCAGCCACGATACCGGACAGGGGGCGAAAGAGCAGTACTTC. Amino acids: CASHDTGQGAKEQYF.

Only one count was recorded for this clonotype. This could be a read error, since a much larger clone is one nucleotide away. The V and J genes are TRBV7-4 and TRBJ1-1; D call uncertain. The ends were cut back, 8 bases at V and 5 bases at J, with 27 bases in the middle. The CDR3 runs 17 residues. Per germline, CDR1 SGHVT and CDR2 SQSDAQ. Here the CDR3 DNA reads TGTGCCAGCGGCCAAACTGGGAACTTACCAGTGAGGACTGAAGCTTTCTTT. Protein sequence: CASGQTGNLPVRTEAFF.

This clonotype was seen ten or more times. The chain recombines TRBV7-2 with TRBJ2-1; 7 bases are shared with TRBD2. The V gene end was trimmed by 5 bases and the J gene end by 9 bases; junction bases not matched to a gene: 7. Germline V gene lookup returns CDR1 SGHTA and CDR2 FQGNSA. There are 13 residues in the CDR3. The CDR3 region is CASSATSVGEQFF. Written as DNA, the CDR3 is TGTGCCAGCAGCGCTACTAGCGTTGGTGAGCAGTTCTTC.

This clonotype was found a few times. The V call is TRBV6-2 or TRBV6-3, the J call TRBJ2-1; TRBD2 matches at 8 bases. The CDR3 totals 14 residues. Unmatched junction bases numbered 3, after V lost 4 bases and J lost 4 bases. The germline V gene has CDR1 MNHEY and CDR2 SVGEGT. This CDR3 is CASSWTSIYNEQFF. The CDR3 nucleotides are TGTGCCAGCAGTTGGACTAGCATTTACAATGAGCAGTTCTTC.

This clonotype was seen more than once but under ten times. The V and J genes are TRBV6-1 and TRBJ1-1; D unresolved. Trimming cost V 1 base and J 5 bases, with 8 bases left between them. The germline V gene has CDR1 MNHNS and CDR2 SASEGT. The CDR3 has 13 residues. The DNA of the CDR3 is TGTGCCAGCAGTGAAGTCAGGAGGACTGAAGCTTTCTTT. Translation: CASSEVRRTEAFF.

This clonotype was counted ten times or more. The chain recombines TRBV7-6 with TRBJ2-7; maybe TRBD2 (6 bases). Between the trimmed V and J ends, which lost 3 bases and 3 bases, there was a span of 9 bases. The CDR3 length is 13 residues. Germline-derived CDR1 and CDR2 are SGHVS and FNYEAQ. The CDR3 DNA follows: TGTGCCAGCAGCTTCCGGGAGTTCTACGAGCAGTACTTC. It translates to CASSFREFYEQYF.

Many counts were recorded for this clonotype. The chain combines TRBV7-2 with TRBJ2-7; D may be TRBD2 (5 bases). Germline V lookup: CDR1 SGHTA, CDR2 FQGNSA. The CDR3 has 14 residues. V was pared by 5 bases and J by 0 bases, with 11 bases between. The CDR3 spells CASSPSRASYEQYF. The CDR3 bases are TGTGCCAGCAGCCCCTCGCGGGCCTCCTACGAGCAGTACTTC.

The V gene is TRBV27, the J gene TRBJ2-7, with a possible D match to TRBD1 (7 bases). With 6 bases removed from V and 3 bases from J, the gap between germline ends came to 12 bases. Per germline, CDR1 MNHEY and CDR2 SMNVEV (reference sequence). This CDR3 is 13 amino acids long. CDR3 in amino acids: CASSAGQYYEQYF. The DNA of the CDR3 is TGTGCCAGCAGCGCGGGACAGTACTACGAGCAGTACTTC.

This clonotype turned up a few times. The gene calls are TRBV12-3 or TRBV12-4 and TRBJ1-2; D not certain. The CDR3 totals 13 residues. Trimming stripped 4 bases from V and 0 bases from J, with 6 bases between. DNA of the CDR3: TGTGCCAGCAGTTCCTCTACTAACTATGGCTACACCTTC. It translates to CASSSSTNYGYTF.